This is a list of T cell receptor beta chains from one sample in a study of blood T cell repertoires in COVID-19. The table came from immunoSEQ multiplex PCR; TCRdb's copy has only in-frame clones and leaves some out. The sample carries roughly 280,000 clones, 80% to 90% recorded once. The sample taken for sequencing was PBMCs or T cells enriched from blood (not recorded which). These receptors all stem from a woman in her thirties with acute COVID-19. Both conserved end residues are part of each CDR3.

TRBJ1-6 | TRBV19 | CASTHPDRGNSPLHF
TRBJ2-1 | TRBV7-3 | CASSWSGRGNEQFF
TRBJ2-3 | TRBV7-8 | CASSLARLAGSTDTQYF
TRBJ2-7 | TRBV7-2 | CASSLAEGYEQYF
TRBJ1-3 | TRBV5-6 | CASSLGHGNTIYF
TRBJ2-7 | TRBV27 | CASTMGGSYEQYF
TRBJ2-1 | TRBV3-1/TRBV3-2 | CASSSPGLGPYNEQFF
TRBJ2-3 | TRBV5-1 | CASNRERGTSTDTQYF
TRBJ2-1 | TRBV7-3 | CASSATGQGVNEQFF
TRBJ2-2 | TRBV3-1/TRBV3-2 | CASSQDLAGHTGELFF
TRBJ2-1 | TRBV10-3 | CAIGGLEYNEQFF
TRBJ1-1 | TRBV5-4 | CASSSWGRGPTEAFF
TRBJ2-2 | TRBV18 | CASSPPVSGNTGELFF
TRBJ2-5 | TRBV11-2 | CASSPREETQYF
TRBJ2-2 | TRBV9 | CASSVVESTGELFF
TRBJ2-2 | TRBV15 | CATSREAGGPGGELFF
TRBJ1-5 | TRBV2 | CASSGRGNQPQHF
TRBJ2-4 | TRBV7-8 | CASSRAGALAKNIQYF
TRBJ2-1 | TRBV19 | CASSIYAGTSGRNEQFF
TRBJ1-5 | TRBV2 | CASSEGQGHQPQHF
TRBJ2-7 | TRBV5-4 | CASSLGMGQTYEQYF
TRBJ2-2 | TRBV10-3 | CAIRGDGNTGELFF
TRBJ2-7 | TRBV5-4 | CASSLSGQGSYEQYF
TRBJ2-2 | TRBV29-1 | CSVEGAGELFF
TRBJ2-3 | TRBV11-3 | CASSLAGAGPYF
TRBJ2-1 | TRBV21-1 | CASSKPGQGISYNEQFF
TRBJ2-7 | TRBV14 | CASSQDRVQGEQYF
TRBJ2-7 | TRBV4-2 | CASSRGTPSYEQYF
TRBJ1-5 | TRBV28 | CASSGEQPQHF
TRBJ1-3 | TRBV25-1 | CASSELEASGGNTIYF
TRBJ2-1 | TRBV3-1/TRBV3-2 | CASSLQGLAGSYNEQFF
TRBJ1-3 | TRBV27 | CASSLLPTSGNTIYF
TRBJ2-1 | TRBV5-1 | CASSLIPTSGGYNEQFF
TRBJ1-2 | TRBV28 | CASRGRGLYGYTF
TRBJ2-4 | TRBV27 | CASSTAGIQYF
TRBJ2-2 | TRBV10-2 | CASRLDRGRTGELFF
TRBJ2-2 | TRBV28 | CASSTGGRPGELFF
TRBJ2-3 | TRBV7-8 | CASSLGADTSTDTQYF
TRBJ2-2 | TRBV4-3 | CASSHPRDRGNAGELFF
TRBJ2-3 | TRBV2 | CASRKSGSLADTQYF
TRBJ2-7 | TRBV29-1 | CSVSRSGGGPYEQYF
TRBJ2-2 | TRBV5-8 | CASSLWPSGNTGELFF
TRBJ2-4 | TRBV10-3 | CAISEIGGGPEVAKNIQYF
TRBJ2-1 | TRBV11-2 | CASSLLAGEYNEQFF
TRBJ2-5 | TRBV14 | CASSYRPGTGIQETQYF